The 30 T cell receptor beta chains reported below all come from one sample, sequenced in a study of post-analysis software for immune sequencing data. Built from TCR beta cDNA, the libraries had unique molecular identifiers in them. From the PCR reads, TCRdb called clonotypes with MiXCR, one entry per CDR3 protein. Of 150,000 to 200,000 distinct CDR3 sequences in the sample, approximately 35% were seen once. The sample in question was blood, obtained after autologous hematopoietic stem cell transplantation. These receptor sequences come from a girl between 10 and 17 years old with multiple sclerosis.

In its sample, this clonotype was seen many times. The V call is TRBV7-2, the J call TRBJ1-2; D unclear. Germline V gene lookup returns CDR1 SGHTA and CDR2 FQGNSA. V lost 2 bases, J lost 3 bases, and 10 bases lay in between. This CDR3 contains 14 residues. The CDR3 region is CASSLYLGHYGYTF. The DNA for the CDR3 is TGTGCCAGCAGCTTATATCTGGGCCACTATGGCTACACCTTC. The whole variable domain, filled in from reference TRBV7-2 and TRBJ1-2, reads GAGVSQSPSNKVTEKGKDVELRCDPISGHTALYWYRQSLGQGLEFLIYFQGNSAPDKSGLPSDRFSAERTGGSVSTLTIQRTQQEDSAVYLCASSLYLGHYGYTFGSGTRLTVV.

CDR3: CASSFGVDTQYF. Written as DNA, the CDR3 is TGTGCCAGCAGCTTCGGGGTAGATACGCAGTATTTT. The chain recombines TRBV7-9 with TRBJ2-3, with D possibly TRBD2 on 5 matching bases. Germline V gene sequence: CDR1 SEHNR, CDR2 FQNEAQ (reference sequence). This CDR3 is built from 12 residues. Trimming cost V 3 bases and J 5 bases, with 6 bases left between them.

V and J are TRBV4-2 and TRBJ2-1, with a tentative D call TRBD2 (6 bases). Germline CDR1 LGHNA, CDR2 YNFKEQ. The V gene lost 0 bases and the J gene lost 5 bases, with 11 bases spanning the gap. The CDR3 runs to 15 residues. CDR3 protein: CASSQEGRGNNEQFF. As DNA, the CDR3 is TGTGCCAGCAGCCAAGAAGGGCGGGGTAACAATGAGCAGTTCTTC.

CDR3 protein: CASSPGTHTAGGPEQYF. CDR3 in DNA: TGTGCCAGCAGCCCCGGGACCCATACAGCGGGAGGGCCGGAGCAGTACTTC. The chain has TRBV7-2 and TRBJ2-7; 10 nucleotides line up with TRBD2. The germline CDR1 and CDR2 sequences are SGHTA and FQGNSA. Germline trimming cut 5 bases from V and 7 bases from J; bases unmatched to any gene: 17. This CDR3 spans 17 amino acids.

The chain is built from TRBV2 and TRBJ2-1; 9 bases match TRBD2. CDR3 length: 15 residues. Germline V gene data show CDR1 as SNHLY and CDR2 as FYNNEI. V lost 3 bases and J lost 4; bases outside the gene matches: 4. The CDR3 coding sequence is TGTGCCAGCAGTGAGCGGGAGGGCCCATACAATGAGCAGTTCTTC. Amino acids: CASSEREGPYNEQFF.

The chain recombines TRBV7-8 with TRBJ2-7, with a tentative D call TRBD1 (5 bases). The V gene lost 1 base and the J gene lost 6 bases, with 16 bases spanning the gap. The length of the CDR3 is 15 residues. Per the germline V gene, CDR1 is SGHVS and CDR2 is FQNEAQ. Here the CDR3 DNA reads TGTGCCAGCAGCTTAGTTACGGCAGGGCGCGCCGAGCAGTACTTC. Protein sequence: CASSLVTAGRAEQYF. Full variable domain (missing parts from reference TRBV7-8 and TRBJ2-7): GAGVSQSPRYKVAKRGQDVALRCDPISGHVSLFWYQQALGQGPEFLTYFQNEAQLDKSGLPSDRFFAERPEGSVSTLKIQRTQQEDSAVYLCASSLVTAGRAEQYFGPGTRLTVT.

The chain carries TRBV5-1 and TRBJ1-1; D not resolved. The CDR3 sequence is 17 residues long. V lost 0 bases and J 0 bases, leaving 15 bases between the germline ends. The germline V gene has CDR1 SGHRS and CDR2 YFSETQ. CDR3 DNA: TGCGCCAGCAGCTTGGGAGGGTCTTCCTTTATGAACACTGAAGCTTTCTTT. It specifies CASSLGGSSFMNTEAFF.

This clonotype was counted only a few times. V usage is TRBV27 and J usage is TRBJ2-5, with 12 bases aligning to TRBD2. The CDR3 loop spans 15 amino acids. The ends lost 5 bases at V and 5 bases at J; junction bases unmatched: 6. CDR1 is MNHEY, CDR2 SMNVEV, per germline (reference sequence). The CDR3 DNA reads TGTGCCAGCAGTCCATGGACTAGCGGGACTGAGACCCAGTACTTC. Translated: CASSPWTSGTETQYF.

This sequence joins TRBV15 and TRBJ1-4, with 8 bases aligning to TRBD1. Germline CDR1 and CDR2: LNHNV and YYDKDF (reference sequence). The CDR3 runs 16 residues. J gave up 7 bases and V 0 bases, and 7 bases lay outside the gene matches. Here the CDR3 reads CATSRDPGGVGEKLFF. CDR3 DNA sequence: TGTGCCACCAGCAGAGATCCAGGGGGCGTCGGTGAAAAACTGTTTTTT.

The table lists this clonotype with a few counts. The genes are TRBV6-5 and TRBJ2-7; D is ambiguous. This CDR3 is built from 16 residues. V was trimmed by 0 bases and J by 3 bases, leaving 15 bases between them. Germline-derived CDR1 and CDR2 are MNHEY and SVGAGI. The CDR3 region has the DNA TGTGCCAGCAGTTACTCGACTTTCCCAGGAGTCTACGAGCAGTACTTC. Residues: CASSYSTFPGVYEQYF.

This clonotype was detected only a few times. The rearrangement uses TRBV19 and TRBJ2-7, with 7 nucleotides matching TRBD1. CDR3 size: 16 residues. Trimming removed 6 bases from V and 1 base from J; junction bases left unmatched: 12. Germline V gene lookup returns CDR1 LNHDA and CDR2 SQIVND (reference sequence). The DNA of the CDR3 is TGTGCCAGTAGCCCTACCGGGACAGTTGTATCCTACGAGCAGTACTTC. Its translation is CASSPTGTVVSYEQYF.

This clonotype has more than one count but fewer than ten. The chain couples TRBV7-8 to TRBJ2-6; 11 positions agree with TRBD1. The V and J ends lost 3 bases and 1 base, in that order; junction bases with no gene match: 5. Germline V gives CDR1 SGHVS, CDR2 FQNEAQ. The CDR3 is 18 residues long. The CDR3 here is CASSFRDRGLSGANVLTF. The CDR3 DNA reads TGTGCCAGCAGCTTTAGGGACAGGGGGTTGTCTGGGGCCAACGTCCTGACTTTC.

This chain connects TRBV7-9 to TRBJ2-1; TRBD2 agrees at 7 bases. Trimming cost V 8 bases and J 4 bases; bases outside gene matches: 11. The CDR3 contains 15 residues. Germline V CDR1 and CDR2: SEHNR, FQNEAQ (reference sequence). This chain's CDR3 is CASVAAGVAYNEQFF. The CDR3, as DNA: TGTGCCAGCGTCGCGGCGGGAGTCGCATACAATGAGCAGTTCTTC.

Of note for this clonotype: A read error is possible here, since a much larger clone lies one base away. J is TRBJ1-2 and V is TRBV7-9; D is undetermined. The CDR3 contains 12 residues. The germline V gene encodes CDR1 SEHNR and CDR2 FQNEAQ (reference sequence). The CDR3 here is CSSSLSDYGYTF. CDR3 DNA: TGTTCCAGCAGCTTAAGTGACTATGGCTACACCTTC. Full variable domain (outside the CDR3, taken from reference TRBV7-9 and TRBJ1-2): DTGVSQNPRHKITKRGQNVTFRCDPISEHNRLYWYRQTLGQGPEFLTYFQNEAQLEKSRLLSDRFSAERPKGSFSTLEIQRTEQGDSAMYLCSSSLSDYGYTFGSGTRLTVV.

This clonotype appeared a few times. A much more abundant neighbour one base away suggests this may be a read error. The chain combines TRBV4-1 with TRBJ1-6; 11 bases are a match to TRBD1. CDR3 length equals 16 residues. Germline V CDR1 and CDR2: MGHRA, YSYEKL. With 0 bases clipped from V and 10 bases from J, the junction kept 5 bases outside the gene matches. CDR3 sequence (DNA): TGCGCCAGCAGCCAAGAGGCAGGACAGGGGGCCTCACCCCTCCACTTT. Translating it yields CASSQEAGQGASPLHF.

This clonotype was detected a few times. As DNA, the CDR3 is TGCGCCAGCAGCTTGCGTGTCGCGAATGAGCAGTTCTTC. Translated, it gives CASSLRVANEQFF. The gene calls are TRBV5-1 and TRBJ2-1, with no clear D. The ends were cut back, 1 base at V and 7 bases at J, with 9 bases in the middle. Germline-derived CDR1 and CDR2 are SGHRS and YFSETQ. The CDR3 has 13 amino acids.

This clonotype was found many times. The genes are TRBV5-1 and TRBJ1-2; D may be TRBD1 (5 bases). V lost 0 bases and J lost 6, with 12 bases in between. The germline V gene has CDR1 SGHRS and CDR2 YFSETQ. The length of the CDR3 is 14 residues. Here the CDR3 DNA reads TGCGCCAGCAGCTTGGTTGAGGGGATGGATGGCTACACCTTC. Translated: CASSLVEGMDGYTF.

This clonotype turned up a few times. The V and J genes are TRBV6-6 and TRBJ1-1; D not certain. Germline CDR1 is MNHNY and CDR2 is SVGAGI (reference sequence). This CDR3 spans 12 amino acids. Trimming shortened V by 4 bases and J by 0 bases, and 3 bases separated the two germline ends. The CDR3 loop is CASSSVNTEAFF. The DNA of the CDR3 is TGTGCCAGCAGTTCCGTGAACACTGAAGCTTTCTTT.

The CDR3 DNA sequence: TGTGCCAGCAGCTTATTGGGGACCGGGATAACGGAAGCTTTCTTT. It specifies CASSLLGTGITEAFF. The chain has TRBV7-9 and TRBJ1-1; D perhaps matches TRBD1 (5 bases). Germline CDR1 is SEHNR and CDR2 is FQNEAQ (reference sequence). This CDR3 spans 15 amino acids. V shed 2 bases and J shed 8 bases, with 18 bases lying between them. Full variable domain (remainder filled in from reference TRBV7-9 and TRBJ1-1): DTGVSQNPRHKITKRGQNVTFRCDPISEHNRLYWYRQTLGQGPEFLTYFQNEAQLEKSRLLSDRFSAERPKGSFSTLEIQRTEQGDSAMYLCASSLLGTGITEAFFGQGTRLTVV.

The chain joins TRBV28 to TRBJ1-5; 8 nucleotides agree with TRBD1. V was clipped by 1 base and J by 6 bases; unmatched bases: 8. Per the germline V gene, CDR1 is MDHEN and CDR2 is SYDVKM. The CDR3 totals 16 residues. The chain's CDR3 is CASSLSDRAFGQPQHF. The CDR3 nucleotides are TGTGCCAGCAGTTTATCGGACAGGGCCTTCGGTCAGCCCCAGCATTTT.

This chain connects TRBV16 to TRBJ1-6, with D possibly TRBD1 on 5 matching bases. Germline V gene data show CDR1 as KGHSY and CDR2 as FQNENV. Trimming shortened V by 0 bases and J by 8 bases, and 14 bases separated the two germline ends. The CDR3 has 16 amino acids. CDR3 protein: CASSQSSGTGHSPLHF. DNA of the CDR3: TGTGCCAGCAGCCAATCGAGCGGGACGGGGCATTCACCCCTCCACTTT.

CDR3 loop: CASSRTEYNEQYF. The CDR3 DNA reads as TGTGCCAGCAGCCGTACAGAATATAATGAGCAGTACTTC. This chain uses TRBV7-9 with TRBJ2-5; D ambiguous. V lost 5 bases and J lost 11, with 18 bases in between. Germline CDR1 reads SEHNR; CDR2 reads FQNEAQ (reference sequence). This CDR3 has 13 amino acids.

This clonotype was observed a handful of times. This chain links TRBV29-1 with TRBJ1-2; D remains unclear. Trimming took 6 bases from V and 1 from J, leaving 12 bases between them. Germline loops: CDR1 SQVTM, CDR2 ANQGSEA. The CDR3 contains 13 residues. As DNA, the CDR3 is TGCAGCGTGTCTAGGGCTGTTAACTATGGCTACACCTTC. Amino acids: CSVSRAVNYGYTF.

The genes are TRBV12-5 and TRBJ2-3; 7 bases map to TRBD2. This CDR3 has 15 amino acids. V lost 6 bases to trimming and J lost 12 bases; unmatched junction nucleotides: 18. CDR1 LGHNT and CDR2 FRNRAP come from the germline V gene. CDR3 sequence: CASGVEGGRTGTQYF. The CDR3 DNA sequence: TGTGCTAGTGGCGTGGAGGGAGGGCGCACAGGTACACAGTATTTT.

This clonotype has only a few counts. The J gene is TRBJ1-2, the V gene TRBV10-2; no firm D call. The V end lost 2 bases, the J end lost 7 bases, and 14 bases lay between the germline ends. Germline assignment: CDR1 WSHSY and CDR2 SAAADI. CDR3 length equals 14 residues. The CDR3: CASSEGLFEAGYTF. CDR3 in DNA: TGCGCCAGCAGTGAGGGGTTATTTGAAGCTGGCTACACCTTC.

This chain connects TRBV7-2 to TRBJ2-1; 10 positions match TRBD2. Per germline, CDR1 SGHTA and CDR2 FQGNSA. This CDR3 comprises 20 residues. V was pared by 4 bases and J by 7 bases, with 22 bases of the junction left unmatched. The CDR3: CASSSGVGLAAFVARNEQFF. CDR3 in DNA: TGTGCCAGCAGCTCAGGTGTAGGACTAGCGGCTTTCGTCGCCCGGAATGAGCAGTTCTTC.

The chain recombines TRBV24-1 with TRBJ2-1; 7 nucleotides align to TRBD1. This CDR3 has 15 residues. Germline V CDR1 and CDR2: KGHDR, SFDVKD. J was trimmed by 7 bases and V by 5 bases; bases with no gene match: 10. The CDR3 coding sequence is TGTGCCACCAGTGCCCCGGACAGGTTGGCGAATGAGCAGTTCTTC. Protein sequence: CATSAPDRLANEQFF.

The genes are TRBV5-1 and TRBJ1-2, with TRBD1 matching over 8 bases. V was clipped by 2 bases and J by 5 bases; unmatched bases: 2. The CDR3 spans 13 residues. The germline gives CDR1 SGHRS, CDR2 YFSETQ. The CDR3 sequence is CASSLQGEYGYTF. DNA of the CDR3: TGCGCCAGCAGCTTACAGGGGGAATATGGCTACACCTTC.

This chain joins TRBV18 and TRBJ2-1; 7 bases agree with TRBD2. This CDR3 spans 15 amino acids. The germline CDR1 and CDR2 sequences are KGHSH and LQKENI. V shed 5 bases, J shed 6 bases, and the junction held 10 bases outside the gene matches. The chain's CDR3 is CASSTYLRGSNEQFF. CDR3 bases: TGTGCCAGCTCAACTTACCTCCGCGGGAGCAATGAGCAGTTCTTC.

V and J are TRBV5-1 and TRBJ2-7, with no clear D. The germline V gene encodes CDR1 SGHRS and CDR2 YFSETQ. Trimming took 6 bases from V and 6 from J, leaving 13 bases between them. This CDR3 contains 12 residues. In nucleotides, the CDR3 is TGCGCCAGCACCGCCGGATTTGGCGAGCAGTACTTC. As protein: CASTAGFGEQYF.